This entry lists 31 T cell receptor beta chains sequenced from one sample in a study of regulatory T cells in long-lasting Graves disease (dated by TCRdb to 2020 to 2023). Read against the paper, the sample's time point label means: newly diagnosed GD, antithyroid drugs for less than 3 months. For both TCR sequencing and RNA sequencing, RNA was extracted from PBMCs in TRIzol. The library was produced with multiplex PCR. The listed sequencing device is Illumina HiSeq 4000. iRepertoire HTBI primers and Arm-PCR amplification of CDR3 regions were used to construct TCR beta libraries. The raw public data were reprocessed by TCRdb itself: fastp quality trimming at Q25, MiXCR clonotype calling, in-frame beta chains only. Each entry merges the rows of one CDR3 protein and shows their most common DNA and genes. Recorded for this sample are 370,000 or so distinct CDR3 sequences; about a sixth of them occurred a single time. The ten largest make up roughly 21% of the sample.

The sample was also linked to a second study, of T cells in Graves' hyperthyroidism and ophthalmopathy.

The specimen comprised peripheral blood mononuclear cells (PBMCs), sampled at new diagnosis, from a patient treated with antithyroid drugs. The source of these receptors is a young woman with Graves disease. Donor details come from another sample of the same person, matched by shared clones.

The rearrangement uses TRBV19 and TRBJ1-5; TRBD1 might be the D (6 bases). Trimming cost V 10 bases and J 8 bases, with 18 bases left between them. The CDR3 extends over 13 amino acids. Per the germline V gene, CDR1 is LNHDA and CDR2 is SQIVND (reference sequence). CDR3 amino acids: CATQRGGRKPQHF. CDR3 nucleotides: TGTGCCACGCAGAGAGGGGGTAGAAAGCCCCAGCATTTT.

J is TRBJ2-2 and V is TRBV15; no definite D call. The CDR3 is made up of 13 amino acids. The germline CDR1 and CDR2 sequences are LNHNV and YYDKDF (reference sequence). The V end was cut by 4 bases, the J end by 5 bases, with 8 bases between. CDR3 amino acids: CATSTVGTGELFF. The CDR3 coding sequence is TGTGCCACCAGCACCGTGGGTACCGGGGAGCTGTTTTTT.

The V call is TRBV9, the J call TRBJ2-3; D tentatively reads TRBD1 or TRBD2 (5 bases each). This CDR3 contains 16 residues. CDR1 and CDR2 from the germline V gene are SGDLS and YYNGEE. V gave up 6 bases and J gave up 5 bases, with 22 bases separating them. In nucleotides, the CDR3 is TGTGCCAGCACCCCACCGGGGCAGGGTTATGGAGATACGCAGTATTTT. Residues: CASTPPGQGYGDTQYF.

The chain carries TRBV5-1 and TRBJ2-1; D not resolved. The CDR3 extends over 13 amino acids. Germline CDR1 SGHRS, CDR2 YFSETQ. The V gene lost 4 bases and the J gene lost 4 bases, with 9 bases spanning the gap. The CDR3, as DNA: TGCGCCAGCAGCCTTAACCAGTACAATGAGCAGTTCTTC. Protein product: CASSLNQYNEQFF. Supplemented by reference TRBV5-1 and TRBJ2-1, the full variable domain reads KAGVTQTPRYLIKTRGQQVTLSCSPISGHRSVSWYQQTPGQGLQFLFEYFSETQRNKGNFPGRFSGRQFSNSRSEMNVSTLELGDSALYLCASSLNQYNEQFFGPGTRLTVL.

This clonotype was counted many times. The CDR3 sequence: CSVLLDRVFGPGGYEQFF. DNA of the CDR3: TGCAGCGTCCTTTTGGACAGGGTGTTTGGCCCAGGGGGCTATGAGCAGTTCTTC. The chain couples TRBV29-1 to TRBJ2-1, with TRBD1 identical over 8 bases. The CDR3 length is 18 residues. CDR1 and CDR2 (germline): SQVTM, ANQGSEA. Trimming cost V 6 bases and J 8 bases; bases outside gene matches: 24.

In its sample, this clonotype was seen many times. This chain connects TRBV2 to TRBJ1-5; 7 bases agree with TRBD1. The CDR3 length is 16 residues. V trimming: 5 bases; J trimming: 4 bases; junction bases outside the gene matches: 11. The germline gives CDR1 SNHLY, CDR2 FYNNEI. This CDR3 is CASSSLVTGRNQPQHF. The DNA of the CDR3 is TGTGCCAGCAGTAGTTTGGTGACAGGGAGGAATCAGCCCCAGCATTTT.

This clonotype was counted many times. This sequence joins TRBV3-1 and TRBJ2-1; D is unresolved. V lost 0 bases and J 2 bases, leaving 8 bases between the germline ends. The CDR3 is made up of 15 amino acids. Germline CDR1 is LGHDT and CDR2 is YNNKEL (reference sequence). The CDR3 sequence: CASSQDGGTYNEQFF. CDR3 DNA sequence: TGTGCCAGCAGCCAAGATGGTGGTACCTACAATGAGCAGTTCTTC.

In this sample, this clonotype turned up a few times. The chain couples TRBV5-5 to TRBJ2-1, with 11 bases fitting TRBD1. Germline lookup yields CDR1 SGHKS and CDR2 YYEKEE (reference sequence). The CDR3 length is 15 residues. Germline trimming cut 2 bases from V and 9 bases from J; bases unmatched to any gene: 7. The CDR3: CASSFSGQGAGEQFF. The DNA for the CDR3 is TGTGCCAGCAGCTTTTCTGGACAGGGGGCTGGTGAGCAGTTCTTC.

This clonotype was observed many times. CDR3 sequence: CASSPGAFTGELFF. The CDR3 coding sequence is TGTGCCAGCAGCCCCGGGGCCTTCACCGGGGAGCTGTTTTTT. The chain has TRBV12-3 or TRBV12-4 and TRBJ2-2, with D possibly called TRBD1 or TRBD2 (5 bases each). Trimming stripped 6 bases from V and 4 bases from J, with 12 bases between. CDR3 size: 14 residues.

The table lists this clonotype with a few counts. The chain couples TRBV5-1 to TRBJ2-5; the D is unclear. This CDR3 is 10 amino acids long. The ends were cut back, 7 bases at V and 3 bases at J, with 4 bases in the middle. Germline V CDR1 and CDR2: SGHRS, YFSETQ. CDR3 loop: CASGEETQYF. The CDR3 DNA sequence: TGCGCCAGCGGGGAAGAGACCCAGTACTTC.

This clonotype occurred many times. The genes are TRBV11-2 and TRBJ1-1; D is possibly TRBD1 (5 bases). This CDR3 has 12 residues. Per the germline V gene, CDR1 is SGHAT and CDR2 is FQNNGV. Trimming pared 5 bases from V and 12 bases from J, leaving 16 bases between. In DNA, the CDR3 is TGTGCCAGCAGCCCGGCGGGGGGAAATTCTTTCTTT. Its translation: CASSPAGGNSFF.

The V and J genes are TRBV11-3 and TRBJ2-6; tentative D call: TRBD2 (5 bases). Trimming cost V 5 bases and J 0 bases, with 8 bases left between them. The V gene's germline CDR1 is SGHNT and CDR2 YENEEA. The CDR3 has 15 residues. The CDR3 DNA reads TGTGCCAGCAGCGCAGAGGGCTCTGGGGCCAACGTCCTGACTTTC. Translation gives CASSAEGSGANVLTF.

The chain carries TRBV2 and TRBJ2-1; TRBD2 agrees at 12 bases. CDR3 length: 23 amino acids. Germline V gives CDR1 SNHLY, CDR2 FYNNEI. V shed 2 bases and J 6 bases; nucleotides not matched to a gene: 26. CDR3 amino acids: CASSEMLAGGPPPDSIVSNEQFF. The CDR3 nucleotides are TGTGCCAGCAGTGAAATGCTAGCGGGAGGGCCCCCCCCCGATTCAATTGTTTCCAATGAGCAGTTCTTC.

This clonotype was detected many times. This chain links TRBV7-3 with TRBJ2-1; 7 bases line up with TRBD2. The germline V gene has CDR1 SGHTA and CDR2 FQGTGA. This CDR3 has 15 amino acids. J was trimmed by 6 bases and V by 3 bases; bases with no gene match: 8. CDR3 in amino acids: CASSLRLAGVNEQFF. DNA of the CDR3: TGTGCCAGCAGCTTGAGACTAGCCGGTGTCAATGAGCAGTTCTTC.

The chain carries TRBV6-5 and TRBJ2-7; D might be TRBD2 (6 bases). The V gene lost 0 bases and the J gene lost 2 bases, with 8 bases spanning the gap. The length of the CDR3 is 14 residues. Germline V gene data show CDR1 as MNHEY and CDR2 as SVGAGI. The CDR3, as DNA: TGTGCCAGCAGTTACTCGGAGGGTACCTACGAGCAGTACTTC. Residues: CASSYSEGTYEQYF.

The rearrangement links TRBV28 to TRBJ2-3; 14 bases are shared with TRBD2. Germline V gives CDR1 MDHEN, CDR2 SYDVKM. V gave up 8 bases and J gave up 4 bases; unmatched junction bases: 14. This CDR3 region has 18 residues. The CDR3 coding sequence is TGTGCCAGCGGGTGGCCGGGACTAGCGGGAGAGTACCCAGATACGCAGTATTTT. Translating it yields CASGWPGLAGEYPDTQYF.

This clonotype was counted at least ten times. The J gene is TRBJ2-7, the V gene TRBV7-2, with D unresolved. V was trimmed by 1 base and J by 5 bases, leaving 21 bases between them. The germline V gene has CDR1 SGHTA and CDR2 FQGNSA. This CDR3 comprises 17 residues. CDR3 sequence (DNA): TGTGCCAGCAGCTTAGATACAGTTGATCGTTTTGGGCACGAGCAGTACTTC. It translates to CASSLDTVDRFGHEQYF.

This clonotype was observed at least ten times. The gene calls are TRBV4-1 and TRBJ1-1, with D possibly matching TRBD1 (6 bases). V shed 3 bases and J shed 6 bases, with 11 bases lying between them. From germline, CDR1 is MGHRA and CDR2 YSYEKL. The CDR3 totals 13 residues. This CDR3 is CASSQEQGPEAFF. In nucleotides, the CDR3 is TGCGCCAGCAGCCAGGAACAGGGACCTGAAGCTTTCTTT.

This rearrangement joins TRBV28 to TRBJ1-1, with 8 bases fitting TRBD1. Germline V gene sequence: CDR1 MDHEN, CDR2 SYDVKM. The junction had 6 bases not matched to a gene; V was cut back by 11 bases and J by 1 base. The length of the CDR3 is 13 residues. The CDR3 DNA reads as TGTGCCTGGCAGGGGGCGTGGAACACTGAAGCTTTCTTT. As protein: CAWQGAWNTEAFF.

V gene TRBV19 combines with J gene TRBJ1-1, with 7 bases identical to TRBD1. CDR1 is LNHDA, CDR2 SQIVND, per germline (reference sequence). Trimming removed 7 bases from V and 4 bases from J; junction bases left unmatched: 6. The CDR3 is made up of 13 amino acids. The CDR3 is CASIPGGGTEAFF. CDR3 coding DNA: TGTGCCAGTATTCCAGGGGGTGGCACTGAAGCTTTCTTT.

The table lists this clonotype with many counts. This chain joins TRBV30 and TRBJ2-6, with a possible D match to TRBD2 (6 bases). Trimming removed 0 bases at V and 4 bases at J, with 10 bases between. In germline, CDR1 is GTSNPN, CDR2 SVGIG (reference sequence). The CDR3 sequence is 15 residues long. The CDR3 coding sequence is TGTGCCTGGAGTGTAGGAGGGGCCGGGGCCAACGTCCTGACTTTC. Translation gives CAWSVGGAGANVLTF.

This clonotype appeared many times. The chain has TRBV12-3 or TRBV12-4 and TRBJ1-1; 7 bases are a match to TRBD1. V trimming: 5 bases; J trimming: 11 bases; junction bases outside the gene matches: 11. The CDR3 has 13 amino acids. Here the CDR3 reads CASSVTGRVGAFF. The CDR3 DNA follows: TGTGCCAGCAGTGTGACAGGGAGGGTGGGGGCTTTCTTT.

In its sample, this clonotype was seen many times. This sequence joins TRBV3-1 and TRBJ2-3, with unresolved D. The V gene lost 1 base and the J gene lost 5 bases, with 7 bases spanning the gap. In germline, CDR1 is LGHDT, CDR2 YNNKEL (reference sequence). This CDR3 has 13 residues. Here the CDR3 reads CASSQGRRDTQYF. CDR3 DNA: TGTGCCAGCAGCCAAGGGCGGAGAGATACGCAGTATTTT.

This clonotype was recorded at least ten times. The chain couples TRBV7-9 to TRBJ2-1; tentatively, D is TRBD2 (5 bases). V was clipped by 5 bases and J by 10 bases, with 15 bases between them. Germline V gene lookup returns CDR1 SEHNR and CDR2 FQNEAQ (reference sequence). There are 13 residues in the CDR3. The CDR3: CASSGSEGREQFF. CDR3 sequence (DNA): TGTGCCAGCAGCGGTAGTGAGGGAAGGGAGCAGTTCTTC.

Concerning this clonotype itself: This clone may be a read error of a much larger clone one base away. V and J are TRBV7-2 and TRBJ2-1; 7 nucleotides match TRBD2. The CDR3 is 16 residues long. Germline V lookup: CDR1 SGHTA, CDR2 FQGNSA. The CDR3 loop reads CVSSKGVGLPYNEQFF. The CDR3 coding sequence is TGTGTCAGCAGCAAAGGTGTGGGACTACCTTACAATGAGCAGTTCTTC. Full variable domain (rest looked up from reference TRBV7-2 and TRBJ2-1): GAGVSQSPSNKVTEKGKDVELRCDPISGHTALYWYRQSLGQGLEFLIYFQGNSAPDKSGLPSDRFSAERTGGSVSTLTIQRTQQEDSAVYLCVSSKGVGLPYNEQFFGPGTRLTVL.

Turning to this clonotype: At one of its ends the junction is not consistent with the germline gene, which may arise from a read error. The gene calls are TRBV28 and TRBJ2-4; D gene uncertain. Germline V gene sequence: CDR1 MDHEN, CDR2 SYDVKM. This CDR3 contains 15 residues. The CDR3: CASRLSPPKAATQYF. CDR3 in DNA: TGTGCCAGCAGATTATCCCCCCCTAAGGCGGCCACTCAGTACTTC.

As DNA, the CDR3 is TGCGCCAGCAGCCGGACAGGGGTCAGAACAAATACGCAGTATTTT. Protein sequence: CASSRTGVRTNTQYF. V and J are TRBV5-1 and TRBJ2-3; TRBD1 matches 9 bases. J lost 7 bases, V lost 4 bases, and 10 bases had no gene match. CDR1 and CDR2 from the germline V gene are SGHRS and YFSETQ. This CDR3 is built from 15 residues. The full variable domain, in which reference TRBV5-1 and TRBJ2-3 provide the parts outside the CDR3, is KAGVTQTPRYLIKTRGQQVTLSCSPISGHRSVSWYQQTPGQGLQFLFEYFSETQRNKGNFPGRFSGRQFSNSRSEMNVSTLELGDSALYLCASSRTGVRTNTQYFGPGTRLTVL.

The table lists this clonotype with a few counts. V gene TRBV7-9 combines with J gene TRBJ2-3, with a possible D match to TRBD1 (6 bases). The V gene's germline CDR1 is SEHNR and CDR2 FQNEAQ (reference sequence). V lost 5 bases and J 0 bases, leaving 18 bases between the germline ends. The CDR3 is 17 amino acids. The CDR3 DNA reads TGTGCCAGCAGCCTCCCGAGGAGGACAGCCAGCACAGATACGCAGTATTTT. The encoded protein is CASSLPRRTASTDTQYF.

Many counts were recorded for this clonotype. The CDR3, as DNA: TGTGCCAGCAGCCCCGGGGGTAGCGGGAGCTACGGTGAGACCCAGTACTTC. It specifies CASSPGGSGSYGETQYF. The chain uses TRBV28 and TRBJ2-5, with 9 bases matching TRBD2. Germline CDR1 reads MDHEN; CDR2 reads SYDVKM. V lost 6 bases and J lost 5; bases outside the gene matches: 16. The CDR3 spans 17 residues.

This clonotype was seen repeatedly, ten times or more. V is TRBV5-1 and J is TRBJ2-6; a possible D gene is TRBD2 (5 bases). V lost 2 bases to trimming and J lost 0 bases, with 9 bases between them. Germline CDR1 and CDR2: SGHRS and YFSETQ. The CDR3 is made up of 16 amino acids. The CDR3 protein is CASSFGTSSGANVLTF. The CDR3 DNA reads as TGCGCCAGCAGCTTCGGTACTAGCTCTGGGGCCAACGTCCTGACTTTC. The full variable domain, with the rest looked up from reference TRBV5-1 and TRBJ2-6, is KAGVTQTPRYLIKTRGQQVTLSCSPISGHRSVSWYQQTPGQGLQFLFEYFSETQRNKGNFPGRFSGRQFSNSRSEMNVSTLELGDSALYLCASSFGTSSGANVLTFGAGSRLTVL.

This clonotype has at least ten counts. V usage is TRBV11-2 and J usage is TRBJ2-5; 15 bases are shared with TRBD2. The length of the CDR3 is 17 residues. V lost 5 bases to trimming and J lost 5 bases; unmatched junction nucleotides: 9. The germline gives CDR1 SGHAT, CDR2 FQNNGV. The CDR3 DNA reads TGTGCCAGCAGCCCTGGGACTAGCGGGAGGAGGTCGGAGACCCAGTACTTC. Its protein product is CASSPGTSGRRSETQYF.